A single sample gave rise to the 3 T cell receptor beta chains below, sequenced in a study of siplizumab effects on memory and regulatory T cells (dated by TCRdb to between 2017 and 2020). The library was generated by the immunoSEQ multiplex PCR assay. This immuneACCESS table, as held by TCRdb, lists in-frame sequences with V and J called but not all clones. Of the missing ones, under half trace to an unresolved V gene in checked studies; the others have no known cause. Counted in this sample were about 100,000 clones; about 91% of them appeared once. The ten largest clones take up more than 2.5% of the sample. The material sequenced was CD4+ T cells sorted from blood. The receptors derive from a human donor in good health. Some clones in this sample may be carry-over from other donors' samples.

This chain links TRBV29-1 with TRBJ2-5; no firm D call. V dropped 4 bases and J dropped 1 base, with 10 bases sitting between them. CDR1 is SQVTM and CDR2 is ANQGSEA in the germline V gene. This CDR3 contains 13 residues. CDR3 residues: CSVGRRGQETQYF. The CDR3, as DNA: TGCAGCGTTGGCCGACGAGGCCAAGAGACCCAGTACTTC.

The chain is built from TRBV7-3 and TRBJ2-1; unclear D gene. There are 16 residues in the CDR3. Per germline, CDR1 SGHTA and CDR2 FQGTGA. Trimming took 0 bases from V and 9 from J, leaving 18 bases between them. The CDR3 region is CASSLTDTIKNSEQFF. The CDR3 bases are TGTGCCAGCAGCTTAACTGACACGATCAAAAACAGTGAGCAGTTCTTC.

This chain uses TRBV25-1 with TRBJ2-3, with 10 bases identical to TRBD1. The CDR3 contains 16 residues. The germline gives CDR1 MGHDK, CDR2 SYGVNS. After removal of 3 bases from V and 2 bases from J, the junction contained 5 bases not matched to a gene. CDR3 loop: CASSDETGGHTDTQYF. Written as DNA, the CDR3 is TGTGCCAGCAGTGACGAGACAGGGGGCCACACAGATACGCAGTATTTT.